This T cell receptor beta chain was captured in a study of blood T cell repertoires in COVID-19. This clone occurred once. Seattle patients were enrolled during active infection and followed longitudinally. The CDR3 is 16 residues long. V gave up 0 bases and J gave up 6 bases, with 14 bases separating them. Germline CDR1 is LGHNA and CDR2 is YNFKEQ. How the authors handled the data: Nucleated cell number was recorded as an estimate derived from reference gene primer amplification. The method was immunoSEQ multiplex PCR; TCRdb's version includes in-frame clones alone and lacks a portion of them. V and J calls and clone size are given by that table; D and trimming were obtained from the DNA. This table holds roughly 230,000 clones, about 90% found once.

The chain links TRBV4-2 to TRBJ1-4, with D possibly matching TRBD1 (6 bases). The clonotype was recovered from a man aged 25 to 45 with COVID-19, enrolled during active disease. What was sequenced was peripheral blood. The CDR3 here is CASSQDPGGGYEKLFF. Written as DNA, the CDR3 is TGTGCCAGCAGCCAAGACCCCGGCGGGGGCTATGAAAAACTGTTTTTT.